These 31 T cell receptor beta chains share one sample of origin, sequenced in a study of T cells after posttransplantation cyclophosphamide. Cyclophosphamide on days +3 and +4 followed busulfan-fludarabine conditioning and a marrow graft. Clones were read by immunoSEQ multiplex PCR, and TCRdb kept only the in-frame ones, dropping some. Altogether 10,000 to 12,000 clones were found in the sample, and no singletons occur. The sample was PBMCs, taken after allogeneic stem cell transplant with posttransplant cyclophosphamide. These receptor sequences come from a female patient between 40 and 55 years old who received an allogeneic stem cell transplant from a related donor, was CMV-positive, and had no GVHD. Some T cells may be supplied by the graft donor.

CDR3 in DNA: TGTGCCAGCAGCTTACAGGGGGCGATGTACGAGCAGTACTTC. The encoded protein is CASSLQGAMYEQYF. The chain is built from TRBV11-2 and TRBJ2-5; 8 bases match TRBD1. The J call is in doubt because the DNA end fits TRBJ2-7 better. This CDR3 has 14 residues. Looked up from germline, CDR1 is SGHAT and CDR2 is FQNNGV.

There are many counts of this clone. The chain carries TRBV6-1 and TRBJ1-1; D perhaps matches TRBD1 (6 bases). The CDR3 runs to 12 residues. V lost 6 bases and J 8 bases, leaving 13 bases between the germline ends. CDR1 and CDR2 from the germline V gene are MNHNS and SASEGT. The CDR3 region is CASRALGQEAFF. Here the CDR3 DNA reads TGTGCCAGCAGGGCCCTGGGACAAGAAGCTTTCTTT.

The table lists this clone with many counts. This chain connects TRBV19 to TRBJ2-4, with TRBD1 identical over 7 bases. The V segment lost 10 bases and the J segment 7 bases; nucleotides outside the gene matches: 1. Germline values: CDR1 LNHDA, CDR2 SQIVND (reference sequence). The CDR3 is 10 amino acids. CDR3 coding DNA: TGTGCCACACAGGGGAACATTCAGTACTTC. This codes for CATQGNIQYF.

There are many counts of this clone. The chain combines TRBV10-3 with TRBJ1-4; the D is unclear. Germline values: CDR1 ENHRY, CDR2 SYGVKD. The CDR3 runs 11 residues. V was cut by 7 bases and J by 8 bases, with 8 bases left in between. The CDR3 DNA follows: TGTGCCATCAAGGCGGAAGAAAAACTGTTTTTT. Translating gives CAIKAEEKLFF.

This clone showed up many times. CDR3: CASSPTENTEAFF. The CDR3 coding sequence is TGTGCCAGCAGCCCGACAGAGAACACTGAAGCTTTCTTT. This chain joins TRBV6-1 and TRBJ1-1; D might be TRBD1 (5 bases). The germline V and J ends were trimmed by 6 bases and 1 base, with 9 bases remaining between them. Germline V gene sequence: CDR1 MNHNS, CDR2 SASEGT. This CDR3 has 13 residues.

This clone was recorded a few times. This chain links TRBV5-8 with TRBJ2-5; D perhaps matches TRBD2 (7 bases). Germline-derived CDR1 and CDR2 are SGHTS and YDEGEE. Trimming shortened V by 0 bases and J by 1 base, and 13 bases separated the two germline ends. This CDR3 region has 16 residues. The CDR3 reads CASSLAPGGPQETQYF. The DNA of the CDR3 is TGTGCCAGCAGCTTGGCCCCGGGGGGCCCCCAAGAGACCCAGTACTTC.

This clone has a count of ten or more. The rearrangement joins TRBV18 to TRBJ1-1, with D perhaps matching TRBD1 (6 bases). In germline, CDR1 is KGHSH, CDR2 LQKENI. The CDR3 is 14 amino acids. V was shortened by 3 bases and J by 3 bases, with 11 bases between the two germline ends. DNA for the CDR3: TGTGCCAGCTCACCGCGACAGGCATACACTGAAGCTTTCTTT. Its protein is CASSPRQAYTEAFF.

This clone was seen repeatedly, ten times or more. The chain employs TRBV6-1 and TRBJ2-7; 7 nucleotides agree with TRBD1. The CDR3 is 14 residues long. Germline V gene sequence: CDR1 MNHNS, CDR2 SASEGT. V was clipped by 6 bases and J by 4 bases; unmatched bases: 9. The CDR3 sequence: CASRPQGRGYEQYF. CDR3 sequence (DNA): TGTGCCAGCAGGCCACAGGGGAGAGGGTACGAGCAGTACTTC.

This clone was observed at least ten times. J is TRBJ2-2 and V is TRBV6-1, with TRBD1 matching over 9 bases. The junction had 7 bases not matched to a gene; V was cut back by 2 bases and J by 9 bases. The CDR3 has 15 residues. In germline, CDR1 is MNHNS, CDR2 SASEGT. CDR3 sequence: CASSEPGQGNRELFF. The CDR3 DNA follows: TGTGCCAGCAGTGAACCGGGACAGGGTAATCGGGAGCTGTTTTTT.

This clone was seen repeatedly, ten times or more. The CDR3 sequence: CASSFGTGTYEQYF. The CDR3 region has the DNA TGTGCCAGCAGCTTTGGGACAGGGACCTACGAGCAGTACTTC. J is TRBJ2-7 and V is TRBV5-4; 9 bases agree with TRBD1. The CDR3 is made up of 14 amino acids. J lost 2 bases, V lost 2 bases, and 2 bases had no gene match. Germline-derived CDR1 and CDR2 are SGHNT and YYREEE (reference sequence).

This clone has at least ten counts. V is TRBV5-4 and J is TRBJ2-5; 10 positions match TRBD1. This CDR3 region has 14 residues. The V gene end was trimmed by 3 bases and the J gene end by 11 bases; junction bases not matched to a gene: 10. Germline values: CDR1 SGHNT, CDR2 YYREEE (reference sequence). The CDR3 reads CASSSRGTGAHQYF. The CDR3 DNA reads as TGTGCCAGCAGCTCTCGCGGGACAGGGGCCCATCAGTACTTC.

This clone was detected many times. The gene calls are TRBV2 and TRBJ2-7; TRBD2 is a possible D gene (6 bases). From germline, CDR1 is SNHLY and CDR2 FYNNEI. V dropped 6 bases and J dropped 0 bases, with 12 bases sitting between them. This CDR3 is 14 amino acids long. Written as DNA, the CDR3 is TGTGCCAGCAGGGCTAGCGCAGCCTCCTACGAGCAGTACTTC. Its protein product is CASRASAASYEQYF.

This clone was recorded at least ten times. The chain joins TRBV11-2 to TRBJ1-2; no reliable D call. There are 12 residues in the CDR3. V lost 0 bases and J lost 5, with 4 bases in between. Germline CDR1 and CDR2: SGHAT and FQNNGV. CDR3 in amino acids: CASSLDLYGYTF. CDR3 DNA sequence: TGTGCCAGCAGCTTAGACCTTTATGGCTACACCTTC.

By share of the sample, this clone is medium-sized. The rearrangement links TRBV5-1 to TRBJ2-4; TRBD2 matches at 7 bases. Germline V gene lookup returns CDR1 SGHRS and CDR2 YFSETQ. The CDR3 sequence is 19 residues long. V lost 1 base, J lost 1 base, and 14 bases stayed unmatched. CDR3 sequence reads: CASSLRSAGVVFAKNIQYF. DNA for the CDR3: TGCGCCAGCAGCTTGCGGTCCGCGGGAGTTGTTTTCGCCAAAAACATTCAGTACTTC.

There are many counts of this clone. This chain connects TRBV5-6 to TRBJ2-5, with 8 bases aligning to TRBD2. V lost 6 bases and J lost 5; bases outside the gene matches: 6. Germline V CDR1 and CDR2: SGHDT, YYEEEE. The CDR3 extends over 13 amino acids. CDR3 bases: TGTGCCAGCACCCGGGGGGGGCGGGAGACCCAGTACTTC. Its translation: CASTRGGRETQYF.

This clone was found many times. The rearrangement uses TRBV7-2 and TRBJ2-3; 11 nucleotides match TRBD2. With V trimmed by 1 base and J by 5 bases, 2 bases remained unmatched. This CDR3 has 15 residues. Germline lookup yields CDR1 SGHTA and CDR2 FQGNSA. DNA of the CDR3: TGTGCCAGCAGCTTAGGTAGCGGGAGGGGAGATACGCAGTATTTT. As protein: CASSLGSGRGDTQYF.

The table lists this clone with many counts. CDR3 nucleotide sequence: TGCGCCAGCAGCCAAGATGGGGGACTGGGGGGAGTGTCCTACGAGCAGTACTTC. Amino acids: CASSQDGGLGGVSYEQYF. This rearrangement joins TRBV4-1 to TRBJ2-7; tentatively, D is TRBD2 (6 bases). Per germline, CDR1 MGHRA and CDR2 YSYEKL. The V and J ends lost 0 bases and 1 base respectively, with 19 bases between them. This CDR3 spans 18 amino acids.

This clone has only a few counts. The V gene is TRBV6-5, the J gene TRBJ2-5, with 11 bases fitting TRBD2. J gave up 5 bases and V 2 bases, and 4 bases lay outside the gene matches. The length of the CDR3 is 15 residues. Germline lookup yields CDR1 MNHEY and CDR2 SVGAGI. The CDR3 DNA reads as TGTGCCAGCAGTTACGGTAGCGGGGGGGTCGAGACCCAGTACTTC. Amino acids: CASSYGSGGVETQYF.

This clone was found many times. V gene TRBV2 combines with J gene TRBJ2-7; D call uncertain. Trimming shortened V by 8 bases and J by 4 bases, and 9 bases separated the two germline ends. Germline lookup yields CDR1 SNHLY and CDR2 FYNNEI. CDR3 length equals 11 residues. DNA of the CDR3: TGTGCCAGCTCGAGGATTTACGAGCAGTACTTC. As protein: CASSRIYEQYF. The full variable domain, completed using reference TRBV2 and TRBJ2-7, is EPEVTQTPSHQVTQMGQEVILRCVPISNHLYFYWYRQILGQKVEFLVSFYNNEISEKSEIFDDQFSVERPDGSNFTLKIRSTKLEDSAMYFCASSRIYEQYFGPGTRLTVT.

This clone has a count of ten or more. The genes are TRBV4-1 and TRBJ1-2; 7 bases agree with TRBD1. V shed 1 base and J 4 bases; nucleotides not matched to a gene: 3. This CDR3 comprises 14 residues. Germline lookup yields CDR1 MGHRA and CDR2 YSYEKL. The CDR3 DNA is TGCGCCAGCAGCCAAGTGGGGGACAGCTATGGCTACACCTTC. This translates into CASSQVGDSYGYTF.

This clone was recorded at least ten times. The V gene is TRBV6-1, the J gene TRBJ2-7; the match to TRBD1 covers 11 bases. Germline V CDR1 and CDR2: MNHNS, SASEGT. This CDR3 contains 15 residues. V was pared by 5 bases and J by 2 bases, with 5 bases of the junction left unmatched. The CDR3 spells CASSMWTGGPYEQYF. The CDR3, as DNA: TGTGCCAGCAGTATGTGGACAGGGGGCCCCTACGAGCAGTACTTC.

V usage is TRBV23-1 and J usage is TRBJ2-5; D is undetermined. TRBV23-1 is classed as an ORF, of uncertain function. Trimming pared 3 bases from V and 7 bases from J, leaving 3 bases between. This CDR3 has 10 residues. The chain's CDR3 is CASSHGTQYF. The CDR3 bases are TGCGCCAGCAGTCACGGGACCCAGTACTTC.

This clone was counted at least ten times. The genes are TRBV9 and TRBJ1-5, with unresolved D. The CDR3 is 12 amino acids. CDR1 and CDR2 from the germline V gene are SGDLS and YYNGEE. V lost 0 bases to trimming and J lost 5 bases, with 3 bases between them. The CDR3 DNA follows: TGTGCCAGCAGCGTAGGAGATCAGCCCCAGCATTTT. It encodes CASSVGDQPQHF. The whole variable domain, filled in from reference TRBV9 and TRBJ1-5, reads DSGVTQTPKHLITATGQRVTLRCSPRSGDLSVYWYQQSLDQGLQFLIQYYNGEERAKGNILERFSAQQFPDLHSELNLSSLELGDSALYFCASSVGDQPQHFGDGTRLSIL.

This clone was detected ten times or more. The chain couples TRBV9 to TRBJ2-1, with TRBD1 matching 11 bases. The V gene end was trimmed by 4 bases and the J gene end by 8 bases; junction bases not matched to a gene: 14. The germline gives CDR1 SGDLS, CDR2 YYNGEE. The CDR3 spans 17 residues. In DNA form, the CDR3 reads TGTGCCAGCAGCACCTGGACAGGGGGCGAAGCAGGGGATGAGCAGTTCTTC. The encoded protein is CASSTWTGGEAGDEQFF.

In this sample, this clone turned up many times. The CDR3 is CASSLGGASGPREQYF. Written as DNA, the CDR3 is TGCGCCAGCAGCTTGGGGGGCGCTAGCGGGCCCCGCGAGCAGTACTTC. This rearrangement joins TRBV5-1 to TRBJ2-7, with TRBD2 matching 8 bases. The CDR3 consists of 16 residues. Germline lookup yields CDR1 SGHRS and CDR2 YFSETQ. V was pared by 0 bases and J by 6 bases, with 11 bases of the junction left unmatched.

This clone was seen many times. The chain employs TRBV19 and TRBJ1-6; TRBD1 matches 12 bases. V trimming: 5 bases; J trimming: 9 bases; junction bases outside the gene matches: 5. Germline-derived CDR1 and CDR2 are LNHDA and SQIVND (reference sequence). This CDR3 has 15 residues. The CDR3 nucleotides read TGTGCCAGTAGTGCCGGGACAGGGGGCCGTTCACCCCTCCACTTT. Its translation is CASSAGTGGRSPLHF. The entire variable domain, with the rest obtained from reference TRBV19 and TRBJ1-6, is as follows: DGGITQSPKYLFRKEGQNVTLSCEQNLNHDAMYWYRQDPGQGLRLIYYSQIVNDFQKGDIAEGYSVSREKKESFPLTVTSAQKNPTAFYLCASSAGTGGRSPLHFGNGTRLTVT.

This clone was counted many times. The identical CDR3 is also encoded by other nucleotide sequences in the sample. The chain uses TRBV4-1 and TRBJ2-1; 14 positions match TRBD2. Trimming cost V 3 bases and J 7 bases; bases outside gene matches: 8. CDR3 length equals 17 residues. CDR1 and CDR2 from the germline V gene are MGHRA and YSYEKL. Here the CDR3 reads CASSQYPGTSGSNEQFF. In nucleotides, the CDR3 is TGCGCCAGCAGCCAGTACCCCGGGACTAGCGGGAGTAATGAGCAGTTCTTC.

This clone was recorded many times. The chain joins TRBV27 to TRBJ2-1, with TRBD1 matching 8 bases. The CDR3 contains 13 residues. V lost 8 bases, J lost 7 bases, and 7 bases stayed unmatched. Germline V gene lookup returns CDR1 MNHEY and CDR2 SMNVEV (reference sequence). In nucleotides, the CDR3 is TGTGCCAGCGCATCCGGGACAGGTAATGAGCAGTTCTTC. The encoded protein is CASASGTGNEQFF.

This clone was picked up many times. V usage is TRBV5-1 and J usage is TRBJ2-1; D call uncertain. The germline V and J ends were trimmed by 2 bases and 10 bases, with 16 bases remaining between them. The germline gives CDR1 SGHRS, CDR2 YFSETQ. The CDR3 loop spans 14 amino acids. The CDR3 DNA reads as TGCGCCAGCAGCTTAGAGTACGGGTTTGGCGAGCAGTTCTTC. It is translated as CASSLEYGFGEQFF.

This clone was observed many times. The chain couples TRBV5-1 to TRBJ1-2; possibly TRBD1 for D (5 bases). V lost 4 bases and J 5 bases, leaving 9 bases between the germline ends. CDR3 length: 12 residues. The germline V gene has CDR1 SGHRS and CDR2 YFSETQ. CDR3 in amino acids: CASSIGDYGYTF. The DNA of the CDR3 is TGCGCCAGCAGCATAGGGGATTATGGCTACACCTTC.

This clone was counted many times. The chain couples TRBV6-4 to TRBJ1-2; tentatively, D is TRBD1 (6 bases). The CDR3 has 14 residues. From germline, CDR1 is MRHNA and CDR2 SNTAGT. Deletions cut 0 bases from V and 6 bases from J, with 11 bases between. The CDR3 loop reads CASSDSITGNGYTF. CDR3 in DNA: TGTGCCAGCAGTGACTCGATCACAGGGAATGGCTACACCTTC.